A single sample gave rise to the 10 T cell receptor beta chains below, sequenced in a study of blood T cells in healthy people across ages. Combining a sample-barcoded 5' primer with a J-beta primer mix, a second PCR ran for 7 to 11 cycles. TCRdb called the 5' RACE reads again in MiXCR, with one record for every CDR3 protein. The table has 800,000 to 900,000 distinct CDR3 sequences, around two thirds seen once. The specimen was blood. The receptors derive from a man between 25 and 39 years old in good health.

The chain carries TRBV7-9 and TRBJ1-2; tentative D call: TRBD1 (5 bases). This CDR3 is built from 13 residues. Trimming stripped 0 bases from V and 7 bases from J, with 9 bases between. The germline CDR1 and CDR2 sequences are SEHNR and FQNEAQ (reference sequence). CDR3 residues: CASSLAFQGGYTF. Here the CDR3 DNA reads TGTGCCAGCAGCTTAGCGTTCCAGGGTGGCTACACCTTC. The full variable domain, in which reference TRBV7-9 and TRBJ1-2 provide the parts outside the CDR3, is DTGVSQNPRHKITKRGQNVTFRCDPISEHNRLYWYRQTLGQGPEFLTYFQNEAQLEKSRLLSDRFSAERPKGSFSTLEIQRTEQGDSAMYLCASSLAFQGGYTFGSGTRLTVV.

The V and J genes are TRBV25-1 and TRBJ2-5, with a weak D call TRBD2 (6 bases). Germline CDR1 is MGHDK and CDR2 is SYGVNS. The CDR3 has 14 residues. V was cut by 3 bases and J by 4 bases, with 12 bases left in between. The CDR3 DNA sequence: TGTGCCAGCAGTGATCGGGGGTTCGTAGAGACCCAGTACTTC. It encodes CASSDRGFVETQYF.

V gene TRBV21-1 combines with J gene TRBJ2-4; the table's D call, TRBD1, was not checked against the DNA. TRBV21-1 is annotated as a pseudogene. CDR3 size: 14 residues. The CDR3 nucleotides are TGTGCCAGCAGCACCGGGACAGGGGAAAACATTCAGTACTTC. Its protein is CASSTGTGENIQYF.

The V and J genes are TRBV11-2 and TRBJ1-2; D may be TRBD1 (6 bases). The length of the CDR3 is 14 residues. The V gene's germline CDR1 is SGHAT and CDR2 FQNNGV. The germline V and J ends were trimmed by 6 bases and 2 bases, with 13 bases remaining between them. The CDR3 DNA follows: TGTGCCAGCAGGGACATACAGGGAAACTATGGCTACACCTTC. Protein sequence: CASRDIQGNYGYTF.

The chain has TRBV10-3 and TRBJ1-5; 11 nucleotides align to TRBD1. The CDR3 is 14 residues long. The V and J ends lost 6 bases and 15 bases, in that order; junction bases with no gene match: 13. Per the germline V gene, CDR1 is ENHRY and CDR2 is SYGVKD. In DNA, the CDR3 is TGTGCCATCAGCGCCGGGGGACAGGGGGGAAAAAGGCATTTT. It translates to CAISAGGQGGKRHF.

On this clonotype itself: One end of the junction does not line up with germline, which may come from a read error. The CDR3: CANSQEVSDYNEQFF. For the CDR3, the DNA is TGTGCCAACAGCCAGGAGGTGAGTGACTACAATGAGCAGTTCTTC. This chain connects TRBV3-1 to TRBJ2-1; possible D gene TRBD2, 5 bases. Germline V lookup: CDR1 LGHDT, CDR2 YNNKEL (reference sequence). This CDR3 contains 15 residues.

The rearrangement links TRBV6-5 to TRBJ2-1; 7 nucleotides align to TRBD1. The CDR3 contains 17 residues. The trim removed 0 bases at V and 5 bases at J, leaving 10 bases unmatched. Germline CDR1 is MNHEY and CDR2 is SVGAGI. The CDR3 here is CASSYSGTVFGNNEQFF. The CDR3 DNA reads TGTGCCAGCAGTTACTCGGGGACAGTATTCGGTAACAATGAGCAGTTCTTC.

J is TRBJ2-3 and V is TRBV6-5, with TRBD2 matching 10 bases. The germline V gene has CDR1 MNHEY and CDR2 SVGAGI. After removal of 0 bases from V and 1 base from J, the junction contained 7 bases not matched to a gene. This CDR3 has 18 residues. The CDR3 reads CASSYSASGGSRTDTQYF. Written as DNA, the CDR3 is TGTGCCAGCAGTTACTCGGCTAGCGGGGGATCTCGCACAGATACGCAGTATTTT.

The chain has TRBV30 and TRBJ2-7; D is ambiguous. The CDR3 has 12 amino acids. V dropped 0 bases and J dropped 3 bases, with 6 bases sitting between them. Germline V gives CDR1 GTSNPN, CDR2 SVGIG (reference sequence). CDR3 protein: CAWSVHLYEQYF. CDR3 DNA sequence: TGTGCCTGGAGTGTGCATCTCTACGAGCAGTACTTC.

This clonotype was detected only a few times. This chain's CDR3 is CASSTSGGQNNEQFF. CDR3 nucleotide sequence: TGTGCCAGCAGCACCTCGGGGGGCCAAAACAATGAGCAGTTCTTC. The chain employs TRBV7-2 and TRBJ2-1; D possibly corresponds to TRBD2 (7 bases). The CDR3 runs 15 residues. Looked up from germline, CDR1 is SGHTA and CDR2 is FQGNSA. Between the trimmed V and J ends, which lost 5 bases and 5 bases, there was a span of 16 bases.